Each of the 12 T cell receptor beta chains below was sequenced from the same sample in a study of T cells in Graves' hyperthyroidism and ophthalmopathy. TCR beta CDR3 regions were amplified from RNA. HTBI primers were employed in a first-round RT-PCR of the TCR CDR3. TCRdb analysed the multiplex PCR reads with MiXCR anew, one entry per CDR3 protein. The sample records hundreds of thousands of distinct CDR3 sequences, approximately 14% being singletons. Sequences were obtained from blood. The receptors come from a woman aged 18-30 years with Graves' hyperthyroidism.

This clonotype was counted ten times or more. J is TRBJ2-4 and V is TRBV6-1; possible D gene TRBD2, 6 bases. The CDR3 loop spans 15 amino acids. The germline V gene has CDR1 MNHNS and CDR2 SASEGT. The V end lost 1 base, the J end lost 5 bases, and 12 bases lay between the germline ends. CDR3 DNA sequence: TGTGCCAGCAGTGAAGAAGATAGCGGTCAAAACATTCAGTACTTC. Translated: CASSEEDSGQNIQYF.

This clonotype was counted many times. The genes are TRBV12-3 or TRBV12-4 and TRBJ2-3, with D possibly matching TRBD2 (6 bases). V lost 2 bases, J lost 2 bases, and 11 bases lay in between. The CDR3 sequence is 15 residues long. The DNA for the CDR3 is TGTGCCAGCAGTTTATCGGTAGCGGCCACAGATACGCAGTATTTT. Protein: CASSLSVAATDTQYF.

This clonotype came up many times. The chain uses TRBV6-5 and TRBJ2-3; TRBD2 might be the D (5 bases). The V gene lost 0 bases and the J gene lost 0 bases, with 16 bases spanning the gap. CDR3 length: 18 amino acids. Germline CDR1 and CDR2: MNHEY and SVGAGI. CDR3 residues: CASSYSSSAGISTDTQYF. The CDR3 DNA reads as TGTGCCAGCAGTTACTCCTCCTCGGCGGGCATTAGCACAGATACGCAGTATTTT.

This clonotype occurred many times. V and J are TRBV3-1 and TRBJ1-4; D might be TRBD1 (5 bases). CDR1 is LGHDT and CDR2 is YNNKEL in the germline V gene (reference sequence). V was pared by 1 base and J by 11 bases, with 17 bases between. The CDR3 length is 15 residues. The chain's CDR3 is CASSQVGATEGKLFF. The CDR3 DNA follows: TGTGCCAGCAGCCAAGTAGGGGCGACCGAAGGGAAACTGTTTTTT.

The table lists this clonotype with many counts. The chain carries TRBV5-1 and TRBJ2-5, with D perhaps TRBD2 (5 bases). Germline loops: CDR1 SGHRS, CDR2 YFSETQ. The length of the CDR3 is 18 residues. V lost 2 bases, J lost 4 bases, and 24 bases lay in between. The CDR3 DNA reads as TGCGCCAGCAGCTTTAACCCCTCCCCCACCCCCGGAGGAGAGACCCAGTACTTC. This codes for CASSFNPSPTPGGETQYF.

This clonotype was seen a few times. The rearrangement uses TRBV10-3 and TRBJ2-3; possibly TRBD2 for D (5 bases). The CDR3 runs to 11 residues. Trimming left V 4 bases short and J 6 bases short, with 5 bases between. Germline CDR1 ENHRY, CDR2 SYGVKD. CDR3 in amino acids: CAISGGDTQYF. CDR3 bases: TGTGCCATCAGTGGCGGGGATACGCAGTATTTT.

DNA of the CDR3: TGTGCCAGCAGTTTCAGGGCTAGTACTGAAGCTTTCTTT. It yields the protein CASSFRASTEAFF. This chain links TRBV28 with TRBJ1-1; a possible D gene is TRBD1 (5 bases). V was pared by 3 bases and J by 5 bases, with 10 bases between. Germline-derived CDR1 and CDR2 are MDHEN and SYDVKM. The CDR3 extends over 13 amino acids.

There are a few counts of this clonotype. This chain connects TRBV10-3 to TRBJ1-2, with D maybe TRBD1 (5 bases). Trimming cost V 6 bases and J 0 bases, with 17 bases left between them. Germline lookup yields CDR1 ENHRY and CDR2 SYGVKD. This CDR3 has 16 amino acids. CDR3 DNA sequence: TGTGCCATCAGCCCGTGGGACCCGATCTCTAACTATGGCTACACCTTC. It specifies CAISPWDPISNYGYTF.

This clonotype was seen at least ten times. The J gene is TRBJ1-2, the V gene TRBV18, with 9 positions matching TRBD1. J gave up 6 bases and V 3 bases, and 2 bases lay outside the gene matches. The germline V gene encodes CDR1 KGHSH and CDR2 LQKENI. CDR3 length equals 13 residues. The CDR3: CASSPGQGDGYTF. The CDR3 DNA is TGTGCCAGCTCACCGGGACAGGGAGATGGCTACACCTTC. Full variable domain (remainder filled in from reference TRBV18 and TRBJ1-2): NAGVMQNPRHLVRRRGQEARLRCSPMKGHSHVYWYRQLPEEGLKFMVYLQKENIIDESGMPKERFSAEFPKEGPSILRIQQVVRGDSAAYFCASSPGQGDGYTFGSGTRLTVV.

A word on this clonotype: A much larger clone differs by one base, so this may be a read error. V gene TRBV9 combines with J gene TRBJ2-5, with TRBD2 identical over 7 bases. This CDR3 is 16 amino acids long. Germline V gene sequence: CDR1 SGDLS, CDR2 YYNGEE. Losses at the gene ends were 3 bases for V and 5 bases for J; bases not matched to a gene: 13. In nucleotides, the CDR3 is TGTGCCAGCAGCGAGGCCGCAGGCGGGAGCAGCGAGACCCAGTACTTC. Translated: CASSEAAGGSSETQYF. Full variable domain (rest looked up from reference TRBV9 and TRBJ2-5): DSGVTQTPKHLITATGQRVTLRCSPRSGDLSVYWYQQSLDQGLQFLIQYYNGEERAKGNILERFSAQQFPDLHSELNLSSLELGDSALYFCASSEAAGGSSETQYFGPGTRLLVL.

J is TRBJ2-1 and V is TRBV19; weak D call: TRBD1 (5 bases). The V end lost 6 bases, the J end lost 10 bases, and 19 bases lay between the germline ends. There are 14 residues in the CDR3. Per the germline V gene, CDR1 is LNHDA and CDR2 is SQIVND (reference sequence). The CDR3 DNA reads as TGTGCCAGTAGCGACCAGGGATGGGCAGGGGAGCAGTTCTTC. It yields the protein CASSDQGWAGEQFF.

The chain couples TRBV29-1 to TRBJ1-1, with D unclear. V lost 4 bases to trimming and J lost 9 bases, with 12 bases between them. The CDR3 is 11 amino acids. In germline, CDR1 is SQVTM, CDR2 ANQGSEA. The CDR3 nucleotides read TGCAGCGTTGGCAGGCCGGACCAAGCTTTCTTT. Translated: CSVGRPDQAFF. Full variable domain (outside the CDR3, taken from reference TRBV29-1 and TRBJ1-1): SAVISQKPSRDICQRGTSLTIQCQVDSQVTMMFWYRQQPGQSLTLIATANQGSEATYESGFVIDKFPISRPNLTFSTLTVSNMSPEDSSIYLCSVGRPDQAFFGQGTRLTVV.